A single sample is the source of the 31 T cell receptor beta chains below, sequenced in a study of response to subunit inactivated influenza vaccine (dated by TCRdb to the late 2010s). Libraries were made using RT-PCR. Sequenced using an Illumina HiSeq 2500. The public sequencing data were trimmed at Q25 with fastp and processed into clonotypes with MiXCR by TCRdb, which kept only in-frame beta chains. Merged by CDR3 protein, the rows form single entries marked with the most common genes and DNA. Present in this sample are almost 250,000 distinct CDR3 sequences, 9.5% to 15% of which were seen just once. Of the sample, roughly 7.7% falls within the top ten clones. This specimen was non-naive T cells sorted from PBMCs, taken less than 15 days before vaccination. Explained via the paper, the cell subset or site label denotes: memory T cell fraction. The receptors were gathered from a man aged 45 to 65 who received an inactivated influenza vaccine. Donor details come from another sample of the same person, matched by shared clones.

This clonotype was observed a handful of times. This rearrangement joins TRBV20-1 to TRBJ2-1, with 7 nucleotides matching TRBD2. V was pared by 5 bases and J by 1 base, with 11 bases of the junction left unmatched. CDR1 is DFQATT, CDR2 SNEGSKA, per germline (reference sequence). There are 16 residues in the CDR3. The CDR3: CSAPRGRAHSYNEQFF. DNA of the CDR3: TGCAGTGCTCCCAGAGGGAGGGCCCATTCCTACAATGAGCAGTTCTTC.

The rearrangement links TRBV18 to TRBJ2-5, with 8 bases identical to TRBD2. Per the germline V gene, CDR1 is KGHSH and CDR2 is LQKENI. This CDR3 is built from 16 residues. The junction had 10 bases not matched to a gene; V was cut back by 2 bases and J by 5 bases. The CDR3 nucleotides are TGTGCCAGCTCACCAATAGGAGCGGGGGTAACGGAGACCCAGTACTTC. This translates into CASSPIGAGVTETQYF.

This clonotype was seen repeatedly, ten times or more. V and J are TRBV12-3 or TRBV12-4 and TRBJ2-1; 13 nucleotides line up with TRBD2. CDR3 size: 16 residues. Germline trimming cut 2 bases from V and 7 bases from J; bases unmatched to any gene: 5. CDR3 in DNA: TGTGCCAGCAGTTTATCTCGGGGACTAGCGGGAAATGAGCAGTTCTTC. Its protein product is CASSLSRGLAGNEQFF.

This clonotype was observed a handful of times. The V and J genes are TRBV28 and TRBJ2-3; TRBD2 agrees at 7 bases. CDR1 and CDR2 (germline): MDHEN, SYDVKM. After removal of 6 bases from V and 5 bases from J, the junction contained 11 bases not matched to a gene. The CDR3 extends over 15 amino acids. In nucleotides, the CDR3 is TGTGCCAGCAGAAGGACTAGGGCGTTTATAGATACGCAGTATTTT. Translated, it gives CASRRTRAFIDTQYF. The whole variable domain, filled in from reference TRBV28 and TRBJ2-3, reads DVKVTQSSRYLVKRTGEKVFLECVQDMDHENMFWYRQDPGLGLRLIYFSYDVKMKEKGDIPEGYSVSREKKERFSLILESASTNQTSMYLCASRRTRAFIDTQYFGPGTRLTVL.

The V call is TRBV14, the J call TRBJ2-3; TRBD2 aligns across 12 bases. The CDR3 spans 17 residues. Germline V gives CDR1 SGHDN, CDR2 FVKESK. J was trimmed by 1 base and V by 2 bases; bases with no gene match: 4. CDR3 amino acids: CASSQRLAGEGTDTQYF. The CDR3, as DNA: TGTGCCAGCAGCCAAAGACTAGCGGGAGAAGGCACAGATACGCAGTATTTT.

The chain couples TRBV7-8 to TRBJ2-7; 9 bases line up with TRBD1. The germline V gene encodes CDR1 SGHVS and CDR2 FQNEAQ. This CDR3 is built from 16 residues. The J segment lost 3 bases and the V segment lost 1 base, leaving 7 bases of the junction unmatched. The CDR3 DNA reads TGTGCCAGCAGCTTAGATGGTGGGACAGGGTTCTACGAGCAGTACTTC. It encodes CASSLDGGTGFYEQYF.

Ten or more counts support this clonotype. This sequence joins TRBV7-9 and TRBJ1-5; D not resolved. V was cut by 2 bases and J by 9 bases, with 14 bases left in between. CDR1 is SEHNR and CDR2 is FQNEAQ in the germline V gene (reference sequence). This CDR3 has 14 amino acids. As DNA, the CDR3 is TGTGCCAGCAGCTTATCGCAGGCCGTCGGGCCCCAGCATTTT. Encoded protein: CASSLSQAVGPQHF.

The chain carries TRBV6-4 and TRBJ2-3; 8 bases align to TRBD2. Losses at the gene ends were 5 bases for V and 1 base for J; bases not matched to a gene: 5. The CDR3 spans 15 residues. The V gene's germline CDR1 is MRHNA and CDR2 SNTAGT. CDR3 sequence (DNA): TGTGCCAGCAGTAAACTAGCGGCTGGCACAGATACGCAGTATTTT. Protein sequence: CASSKLAAGTDTQYF.

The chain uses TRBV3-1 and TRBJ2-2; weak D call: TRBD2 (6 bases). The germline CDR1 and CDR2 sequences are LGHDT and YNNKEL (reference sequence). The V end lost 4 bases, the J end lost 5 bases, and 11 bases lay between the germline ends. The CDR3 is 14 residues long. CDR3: CASSRGVLTGELFF. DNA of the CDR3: TGTGCCAGCAGCCGGGGGGTCCTAACCGGGGAGCTGTTTTTT. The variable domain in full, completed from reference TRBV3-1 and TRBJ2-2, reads DTAVSQTPKYLVTQMGNDKSIKCEQNLGHDTMYWYKQDSKKFLKIMFSYNNKELIINETVPNRFSPKSPDKAHLNLHINSLELGDSAVYFCASSRGVLTGELFFGEGSRLTVL.

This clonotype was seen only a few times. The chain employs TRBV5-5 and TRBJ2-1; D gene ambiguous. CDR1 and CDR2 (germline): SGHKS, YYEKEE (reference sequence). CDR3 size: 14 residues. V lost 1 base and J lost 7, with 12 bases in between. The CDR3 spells CASSLMSLGNEQFF. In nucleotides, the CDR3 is TGTGCCAGCAGCTTGATGTCTCTAGGGAATGAGCAGTTCTTC.

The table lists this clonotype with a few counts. Here the CDR3 reads CASSNPPEEETQYF. For the CDR3, the DNA is TGTGCCAGCAGTAACCCCCCCGAGGAAGAGACCCAGTACTTC. The chain joins TRBV25-1 to TRBJ2-5; the D is unclear. The CDR3 extends over 14 amino acids. Trimming took off 5 bases at V and 3 bases at J, with 13 bases between the two ends. CDR1 and CDR2 (germline): MGHDK, SYGVNS. The full variable domain, rest sourced from reference TRBV25-1 and TRBJ2-5, is EADIYQTPRYLVIGTGKKITLECSQTMGHDKMYWYQQDPGMELHLIHYSYGVNSTEKGDLSSESTVSRIRTEHFPLTLESARPSHTSQYLCASSNPPEEETQYFGPGTRLLVL.

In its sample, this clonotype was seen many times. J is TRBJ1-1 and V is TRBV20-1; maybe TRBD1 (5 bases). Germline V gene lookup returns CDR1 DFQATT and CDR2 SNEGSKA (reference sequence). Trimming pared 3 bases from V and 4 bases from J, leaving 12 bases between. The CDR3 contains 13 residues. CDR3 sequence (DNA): TGCAGTGCTAGTTCGGCAGGGAGCACTGAAGCTTTCTTT. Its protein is CSASSAGSTEAFF.

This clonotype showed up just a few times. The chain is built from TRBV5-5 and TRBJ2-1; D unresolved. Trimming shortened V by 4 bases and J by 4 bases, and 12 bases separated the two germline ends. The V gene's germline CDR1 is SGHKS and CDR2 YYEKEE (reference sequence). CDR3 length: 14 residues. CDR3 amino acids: CASSQGPAYNEQFF. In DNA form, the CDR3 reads TGTGCCAGCAGCCAAGGCCCGGCGTACAATGAGCAGTTCTTC. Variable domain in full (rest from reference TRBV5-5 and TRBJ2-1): DAGVTQSPTHLIKTRGQQVTLRCSPISGHKSVSWYQQVLGQGPQFIFQYYEKEERGRGNFPDRFSARQFPNYSSELNVNALLLGDSALYLCASSQGPAYNEQFFGPGTRLTVL.

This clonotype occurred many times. CDR3 sequence: CATSRDSREEEKLFF. DNA of the CDR3: TGTGCCACCAGCAGAGACAGCAGGGAGGAGGAAAAACTGTTTTTT. The genes are TRBV15 and TRBJ1-4; a possible D gene is TRBD1 (5 bases). The CDR3 length is 15 residues. The germline V and J ends were trimmed by 0 bases and 8 bases, with 13 bases remaining between them. CDR1 LNHNV and CDR2 YYDKDF come from the germline V gene (reference sequence).

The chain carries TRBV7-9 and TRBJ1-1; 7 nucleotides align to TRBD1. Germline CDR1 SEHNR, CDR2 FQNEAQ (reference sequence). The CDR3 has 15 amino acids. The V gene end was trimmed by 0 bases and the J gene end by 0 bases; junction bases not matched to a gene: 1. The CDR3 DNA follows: TGTGCCAGCAGCTTAGCAGGGGGCTTGAACACTGAAGCTTTCTTT. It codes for CASSLAGGLNTEAFF.

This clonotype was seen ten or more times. The chain's CDR3 is CATTSSGASYEQYF. As DNA, the CDR3 is TGTGCCACGACCTCTAGCGGGGCCTCCTACGAGCAGTACTTC. The V and J genes are TRBV10-3 and TRBJ2-7; 9 positions agree with TRBD2. Germline V gene sequence: CDR1 ENHRY, CDR2 SYGVKD. The CDR3 totals 14 residues. V trimming: 10 bases; J trimming: 0 bases; junction bases outside the gene matches: 7.

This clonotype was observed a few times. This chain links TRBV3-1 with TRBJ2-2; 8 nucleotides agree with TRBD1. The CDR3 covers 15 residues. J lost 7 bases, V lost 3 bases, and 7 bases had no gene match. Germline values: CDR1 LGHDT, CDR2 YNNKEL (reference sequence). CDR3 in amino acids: CASSHFQGAIGELFF. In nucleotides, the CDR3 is TGTGCCAGCAGCCATTTTCAGGGGGCGATCGGGGAGCTGTTTTTT.

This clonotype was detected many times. Here the CDR3 reads CASSLLSGGYEQYF. The CDR3 nucleotides are TGCGCCAGCAGCTTGTTGTCGGGGGGCTACGAGCAGTACTTC. V and J are TRBV5-1 and TRBJ2-7, with 7 bases aligning to TRBD2. Germline V lookup: CDR1 SGHRS, CDR2 YFSETQ. The CDR3 is 14 amino acids. V lost 1 base and J lost 3; bases outside the gene matches: 4.

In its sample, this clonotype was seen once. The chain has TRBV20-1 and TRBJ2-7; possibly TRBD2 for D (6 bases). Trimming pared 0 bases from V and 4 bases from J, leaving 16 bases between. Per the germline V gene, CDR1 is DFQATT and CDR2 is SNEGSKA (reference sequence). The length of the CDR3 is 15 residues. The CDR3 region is CSARDPRGTGYEQYF. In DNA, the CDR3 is TGCAGTGCTAGAGATCCCCGGGGGACTGGGTACGAGCAGTACTTC.

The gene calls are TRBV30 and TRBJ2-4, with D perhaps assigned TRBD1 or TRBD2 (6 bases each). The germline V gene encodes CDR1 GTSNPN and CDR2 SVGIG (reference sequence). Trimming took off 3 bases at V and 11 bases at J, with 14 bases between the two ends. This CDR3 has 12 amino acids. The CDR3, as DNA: TGTGCCTGGAGAGCCAGGGGCGGGGTTCAGTACTTC. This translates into CAWRARGGVQYF.

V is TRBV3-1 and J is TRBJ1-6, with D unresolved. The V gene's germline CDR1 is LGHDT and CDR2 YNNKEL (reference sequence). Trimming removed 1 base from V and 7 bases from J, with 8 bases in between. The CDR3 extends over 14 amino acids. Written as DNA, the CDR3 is TGTGCCAGCAGCCAAGTGGGTAGGAATTCACCCCTCCACTTT. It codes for CASSQVGRNSPLHF.

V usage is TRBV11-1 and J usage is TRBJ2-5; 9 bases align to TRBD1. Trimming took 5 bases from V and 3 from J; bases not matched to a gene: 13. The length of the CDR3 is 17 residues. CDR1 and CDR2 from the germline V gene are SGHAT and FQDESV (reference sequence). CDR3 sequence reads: CASSPLTGQGSEETQYF. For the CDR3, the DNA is TGTGCCAGCAGCCCACTAACTGGACAGGGGAGTGAAGAGACCCAGTACTTC. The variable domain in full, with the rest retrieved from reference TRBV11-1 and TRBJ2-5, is EAEVAQSPRYKITEKSQAVAFWCDPISGHATLYWYRQILGQGPELLVQFQDESVVDDSQLPKDRFSAERLKGVDSTLKIQPAELGDSAMYLCASSPLTGQGSEETQYFGPGTRLLVL.

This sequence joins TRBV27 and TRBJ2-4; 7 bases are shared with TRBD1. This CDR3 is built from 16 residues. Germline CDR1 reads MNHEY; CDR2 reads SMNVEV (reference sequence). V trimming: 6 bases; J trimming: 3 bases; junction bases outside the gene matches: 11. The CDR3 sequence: CASRSIPGQSKNIQYF. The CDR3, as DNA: TGTGCCAGCAGATCCATCCCGGGACAGAGCAAAAACATTCAGTACTTC.

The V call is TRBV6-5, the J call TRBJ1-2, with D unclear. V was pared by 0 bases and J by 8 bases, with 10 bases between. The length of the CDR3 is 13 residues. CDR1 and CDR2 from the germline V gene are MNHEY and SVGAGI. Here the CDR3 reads CASSYSTGSGYTF. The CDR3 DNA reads TGTGCCAGCAGTTACTCGACGGGTTCCGGCTACACCTTC.

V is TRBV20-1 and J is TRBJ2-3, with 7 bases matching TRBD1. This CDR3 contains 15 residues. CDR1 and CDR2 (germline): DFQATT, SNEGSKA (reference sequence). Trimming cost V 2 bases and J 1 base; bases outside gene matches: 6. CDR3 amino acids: CSARITGDRTDTQYF. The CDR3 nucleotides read TGCAGTGCTAGAATCACAGGGGATCGCACAGATACGCAGTATTTT.

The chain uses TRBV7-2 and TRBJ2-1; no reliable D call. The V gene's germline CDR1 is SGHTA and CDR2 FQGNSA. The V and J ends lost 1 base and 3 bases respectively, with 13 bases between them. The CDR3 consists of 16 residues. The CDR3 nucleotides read TGTGCCAGCAGCTTAGGAGATGTAATAGTCTACAATGAGCAGTTCTTC. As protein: CASSLGDVIVYNEQFF.

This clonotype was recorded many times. In DNA, the CDR3 is TGTGCCAGCAGCGGACTATCGGAGACCCAGTACTTC. Protein sequence: CASSGLSETQYF. This sequence joins TRBV7-9 and TRBJ2-5; TRBD2 might be the D (6 bases). The CDR3 is made up of 12 amino acids. CDR1 and CDR2 from the germline V gene are SEHNR and FQNEAQ (reference sequence). V was shortened by 5 bases and J by 5 bases, with 9 bases between the two germline ends.

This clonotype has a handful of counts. The CDR3 here is CASRNYGGGLYEQYF. The CDR3, as DNA: TGTGCCAGCAGGAACTATGGCGGGGGTCTCTACGAGCAGTACTTC. The genes are TRBV7-2 and TRBJ2-7, with 7 nucleotides matching TRBD2. V lost 6 bases, J lost 3 bases, and 11 bases stayed unmatched. Per the germline V gene, CDR1 is SGHTA and CDR2 is FQGNSA. This CDR3 has 15 residues.

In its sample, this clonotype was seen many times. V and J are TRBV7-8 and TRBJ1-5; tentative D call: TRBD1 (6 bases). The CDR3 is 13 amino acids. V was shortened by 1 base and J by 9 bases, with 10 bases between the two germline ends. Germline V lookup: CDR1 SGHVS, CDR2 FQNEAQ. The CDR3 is CASSLGRGGPQHF. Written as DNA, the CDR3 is TGTGCCAGCAGCTTAGGCAGGGGTGGGCCCCAGCATTTT.

CDR3 sequence reads: CASSRRGGDGYTF. The CDR3 bases are TGTGCCAGCAGCCGCAGGGGCGGAGATGGCTACACCTTC. The V call is TRBV7-9, the J call TRBJ1-2, with D perhaps TRBD1 (6 bases). The CDR3 sequence is 13 residues long. Trimming stripped 5 bases from V and 6 bases from J, with 13 bases between. Germline loops: CDR1 SEHNR, CDR2 FQNEAQ (reference sequence).

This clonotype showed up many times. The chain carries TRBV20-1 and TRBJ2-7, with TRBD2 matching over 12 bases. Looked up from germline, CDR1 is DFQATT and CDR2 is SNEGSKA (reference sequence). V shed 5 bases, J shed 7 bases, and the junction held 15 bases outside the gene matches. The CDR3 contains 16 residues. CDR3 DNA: TGCAGTGCTGCAGGGCTAGCGGGGGGGATATTGGGAGAGCAGTACTTC. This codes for CSAAGLAGGILGEQYF.